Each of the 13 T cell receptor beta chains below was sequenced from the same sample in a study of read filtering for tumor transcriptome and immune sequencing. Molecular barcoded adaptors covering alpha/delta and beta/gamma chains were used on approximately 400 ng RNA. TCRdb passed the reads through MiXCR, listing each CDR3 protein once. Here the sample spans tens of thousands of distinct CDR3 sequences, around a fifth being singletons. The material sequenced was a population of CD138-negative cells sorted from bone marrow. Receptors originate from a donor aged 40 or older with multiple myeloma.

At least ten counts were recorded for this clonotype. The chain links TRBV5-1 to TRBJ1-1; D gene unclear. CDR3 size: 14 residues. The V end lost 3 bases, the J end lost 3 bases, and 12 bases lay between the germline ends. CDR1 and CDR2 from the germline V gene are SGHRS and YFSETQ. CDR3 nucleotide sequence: TGCGCCAGCAGCTACGTAGTTGGGGACACTGAAGCTTTCTTT. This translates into CASSYVVGDTEAFF. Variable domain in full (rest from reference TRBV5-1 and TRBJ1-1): KAGVTQTPRYLIKTRGQQVTLSCSPISGHRSVSWYQQTPGQGLQFLFEYFSETQRNKGNFPGRFSGRQFSNSRSEMNVSTLELGDSALYLCASSYVVGDTEAFFGQGTRLTVV.

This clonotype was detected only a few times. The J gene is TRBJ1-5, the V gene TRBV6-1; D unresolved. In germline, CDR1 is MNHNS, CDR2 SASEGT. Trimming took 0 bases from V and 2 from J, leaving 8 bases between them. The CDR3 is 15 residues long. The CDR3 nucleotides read TGTGCCAGCAGTGAAGCGAAGGGCGGCAATCAGCCCCAGCATTTT. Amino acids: CASSEAKGGNQPQHF.

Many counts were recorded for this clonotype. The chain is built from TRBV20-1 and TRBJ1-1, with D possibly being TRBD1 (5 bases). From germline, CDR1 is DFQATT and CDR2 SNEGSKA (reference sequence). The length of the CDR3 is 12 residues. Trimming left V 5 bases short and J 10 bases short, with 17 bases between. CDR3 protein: CSAEGSWQIAFF. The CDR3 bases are TGCAGTGCTGAGGGGTCCTGGCAGATAGCTTTCTTT.

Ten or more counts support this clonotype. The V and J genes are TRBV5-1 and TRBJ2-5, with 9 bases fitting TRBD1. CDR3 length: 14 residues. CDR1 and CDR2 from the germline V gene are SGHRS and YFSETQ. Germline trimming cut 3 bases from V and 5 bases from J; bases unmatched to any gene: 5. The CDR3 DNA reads TGCGCCAGCAGCTCGGGACAGGGAACGGAGACCCAGTACTTC. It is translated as CASSSGQGTETQYF.

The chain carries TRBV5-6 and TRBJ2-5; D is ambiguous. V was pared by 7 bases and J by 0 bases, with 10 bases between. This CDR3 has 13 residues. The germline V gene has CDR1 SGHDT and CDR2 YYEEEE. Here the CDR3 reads CASEVGYQETQYF. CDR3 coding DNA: TGTGCCAGCGAGGTCGGATACCAAGAGACCCAGTACTTC.

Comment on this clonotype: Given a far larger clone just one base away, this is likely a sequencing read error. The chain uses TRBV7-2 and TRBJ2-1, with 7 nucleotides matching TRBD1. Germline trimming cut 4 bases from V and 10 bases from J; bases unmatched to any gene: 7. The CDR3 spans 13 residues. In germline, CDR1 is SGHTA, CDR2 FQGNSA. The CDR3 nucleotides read TGTGCCAGCAGCTCAAACAGGGGTGCGGAGCAGTTCTTC. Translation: CASSSNRGAEQFF.

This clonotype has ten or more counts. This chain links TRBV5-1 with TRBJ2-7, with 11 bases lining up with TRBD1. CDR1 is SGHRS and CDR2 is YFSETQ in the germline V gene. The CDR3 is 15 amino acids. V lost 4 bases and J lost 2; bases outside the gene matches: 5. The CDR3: CASSPGTGGTYEQYF. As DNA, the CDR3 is TGCGCCAGCAGCCCTGGGACAGGGGGGACCTACGAGCAGTACTTC.

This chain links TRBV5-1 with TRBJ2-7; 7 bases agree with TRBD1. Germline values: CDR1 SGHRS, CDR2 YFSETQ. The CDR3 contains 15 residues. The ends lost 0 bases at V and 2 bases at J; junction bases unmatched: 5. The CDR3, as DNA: TGCGCCAGCAGCTTGGGACAGGGAATAACCTACGAGCAGTACTTC. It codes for CASSLGQGITYEQYF.

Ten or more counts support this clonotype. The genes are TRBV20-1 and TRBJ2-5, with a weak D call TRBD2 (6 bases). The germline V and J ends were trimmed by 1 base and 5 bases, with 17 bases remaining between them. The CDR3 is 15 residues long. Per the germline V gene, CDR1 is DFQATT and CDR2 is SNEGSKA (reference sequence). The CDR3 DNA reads TGCAGTGCTAGAGGGGGACTCCTGAAGGGGGAGACCCAGTACTTC. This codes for CSARGGLLKGETQYF.

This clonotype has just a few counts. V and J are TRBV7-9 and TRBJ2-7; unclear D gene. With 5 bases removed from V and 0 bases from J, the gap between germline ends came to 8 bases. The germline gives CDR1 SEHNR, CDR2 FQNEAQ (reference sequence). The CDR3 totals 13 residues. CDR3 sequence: CASSKPSSYEQYF. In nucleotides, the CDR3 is TGTGCCAGCAGCAAGCCAAGCTCCTACGAGCAGTACTTC.

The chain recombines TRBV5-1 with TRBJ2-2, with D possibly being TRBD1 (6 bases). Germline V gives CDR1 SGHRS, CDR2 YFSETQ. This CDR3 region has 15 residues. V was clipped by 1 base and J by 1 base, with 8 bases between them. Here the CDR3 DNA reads TGCGCCAGCAGCTTGTCCAGGGGGAACACCGGGGAGCTGTTTTTT. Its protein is CASSLSRGNTGELFF.

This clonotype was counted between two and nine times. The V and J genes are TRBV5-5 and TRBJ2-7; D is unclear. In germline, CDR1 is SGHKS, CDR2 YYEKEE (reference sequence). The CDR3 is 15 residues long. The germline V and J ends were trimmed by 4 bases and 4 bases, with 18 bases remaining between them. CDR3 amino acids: CASSPAPTTAYEQYF. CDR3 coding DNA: TGTGCCAGCAGCCCGGCTCCTACGACGGCTTACGAGCAGTACTTC.

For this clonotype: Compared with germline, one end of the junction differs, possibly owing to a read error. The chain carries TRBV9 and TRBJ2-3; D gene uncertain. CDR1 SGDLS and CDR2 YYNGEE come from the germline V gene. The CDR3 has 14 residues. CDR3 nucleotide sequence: TGTGCCGGCAGCGTAGGCCCAAACACAGATACGCAGTATTTT. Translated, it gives CAGSVGPNTDTQYF.